Each of the 13 T cell receptor beta chains below was sequenced from the same sample in a study of cytomegalovirus exposure and HLA in healthy donors. The PCR employed 60 Vbeta primers together with 13 Jbeta primers. Repertoires were generated with immunoSEQ multiplex PCR, while TCRdb's copy carries only in-frame clones and drops some. Found here are some 180,000 clones, 70% to 80% of them singletons; the top ten hold 2.9%. The sample consisted of PBMCs. Receptors were obtained from a male donor in good health and CMV-seronegative.

This rearrangement joins TRBV28 to TRBJ2-7, with a tentative D call TRBD1 (5 bases). Trimming took 5 bases from V and 0 from J, leaving 11 bases between them. CDR1 and CDR2 (germline): MDHEN, SYDVKM. The length of the CDR3 is 14 residues. The CDR3 here is CASSATAYSYEQYF. The CDR3, as DNA: TGTGCCAGCAGTGCGACAGCTTACTCCTACGAGCAGTACTTC.

This clone was picked up a small number of times. The chain couples TRBV18 to TRBJ2-7; 11 nucleotides agree with TRBD2. This CDR3 region has 21 residues. The V and J ends lost 3 bases and 0 bases, in that order; junction bases with no gene match: 19. Germline CDR1 reads KGHSH; CDR2 reads LQKENI. The DNA for the CDR3 is TGTGCCAGCTCACCGGTGGGACTAGCGGACGAGGGGGCTACACACTCCTACGAGCAGTACTTC. Translating gives CASSPVGLADEGATHSYEQYF.

V gene TRBV19 combines with J gene TRBJ1-6, with a tentative D call TRBD1 (5 bases). CDR3 size: 13 residues. Trimming pared 5 bases from V and 13 bases from J, leaving 15 bases between. Per the germline V gene, CDR1 is LNHDA and CDR2 is SQIVND (reference sequence). The CDR3 nucleotides are TGTGCCAGTAGTGCCACAGGAAGACAGCCCCTCCACTTT. Its translation: CASSATGRQPLHF.

The rearrangement links TRBV6-5 to TRBJ1-5; maybe TRBD1 (5 bases). V was trimmed by 7 bases and J by 1 base, leaving 11 bases between them. The length of the CDR3 is 14 residues. Germline V gene lookup returns CDR1 MNHEY and CDR2 SVGAGI. The chain's CDR3 is CASNRGNSNQPQHF. The CDR3 region has the DNA TGTGCCAGCAATCGGGGGAACAGCAATCAGCCCCAGCATTTT.

The chain employs TRBV6-5 and TRBJ2-7, with TRBD1 matching 8 bases. Trimming at V came to 2 bases and at J to 4 bases, leaving 7 bases not matched to a gene. Germline V gene sequence: CDR1 MNHEY, CDR2 SVGAGI. This CDR3 has 15 amino acids. The CDR3 is CASSYGQGLSYEQYF. CDR3 bases: TGTGCCAGCAGTTACGGACAGGGACTTTCTTACGAGCAGTACTTC.

V and J are TRBV6-5 and TRBJ2-5, with D perhaps TRBD1 (7 bases). The DNA matches TRBJ2-7 better at its end, which makes the J call doubtful. The CDR3 is 15 residues long. CDR1 is MNHEY and CDR2 is SVGAGI in the germline V gene. Written as DNA, the CDR3 is TGTGCCAGCAGTTACGCGGGACAGAGCTCCTACGAGCAGTACTTC. Encoded protein: CASSYAGQSSYEQYF.

CDR3 sequence (DNA): TGCGCCAGCAGCTTGGAACAGAGCTATGGCTACACCTTC. Residues: CASSLEQSYGYTF. The chain employs TRBV5-1 and TRBJ1-2; the D is unclear. V lost 0 bases to trimming and J lost 4 bases, with 7 bases between them. The germline gives CDR1 SGHRS, CDR2 YFSETQ. The CDR3 contains 13 residues. The complete variable domain, with remaining parts taken from reference TRBV5-1 and TRBJ1-2, reads KAGVTQTPRYLIKTRGQQVTLSCSPISGHRSVSWYQQTPGQGLQFLFEYFSETQRNKGNFPGRFSGRQFSNSRSEMNVSTLELGDSALYLCASSLEQSYGYTFGSGTRLTVV.

The chain links TRBV28 to TRBJ1-3; possible D gene TRBD1, 5 bases. The CDR3 is 16 residues long. Germline V gene sequence: CDR1 MDHEN, CDR2 SYDVKM. Trimming pared 6 bases from V and 8 bases from J, leaving 23 bases between. In DNA, the CDR3 is TGTGCCAGCAGCTCGTCGGGGGTGGTGGAGCCAGACACCATATATTTT. The encoded protein is CASSSSGVVEPDTIYF.

The chain carries TRBV7-9 and TRBJ2-1; TRBD2 matches at 9 bases. Germline CDR1 and CDR2: SEHNR and FQNEAQ (reference sequence). J lost 2 bases, V lost 4 bases, and 12 bases had no gene match. The CDR3 loop spans 18 amino acids. CDR3 bases: TGTGCCAGCAGCTATAGACGCCCTAGCGGGGCAACCTACAATGAGCAGTTCTTC. Translation gives CASSYRRPSGATYNEQFF.

The rearrangement uses TRBV4-3 and TRBJ2-1; tentatively, D is TRBD1 (5 bases). Trimming took off 2 bases at V and 0 bases at J, with 14 bases between the two ends. This CDR3 is built from 17 residues. Germline CDR1 LGHNA, CDR2 YSLEER. CDR3 residues: CASSQRGWDSSYNEQFF. DNA of the CDR3: TGCGCCAGCAGCCAAAGGGGATGGGATAGCTCCTACAATGAGCAGTTCTTC.

This clone was detected only a few times. The chain combines TRBV6-8 with TRBJ2-7; 8 nucleotides match TRBD1. Germline CDR1 is MNHGY and CDR2 is SAAAGT. With V trimmed by 2 bases and J by 5 bases, 8 bases remained unmatched. The CDR3 sequence is 15 residues long. CDR3 DNA: TGTGCCAGCAGTTACGACGGCAGGGGGCGAAACGAGCAGTACTTC. This codes for CASSYDGRGRNEQYF.

The gene calls are TRBV6-6 and TRBJ1-5; no firm D call. The V end lost 2 bases, the J end lost 0 bases, and 11 bases lay between the germline ends. The germline CDR1 and CDR2 sequences are MNHNY and SVGAGI (reference sequence). CDR3 length: 16 residues. For the CDR3, the DNA is TGTGCCAGCAGTTACACGGGATCCTATAGCAATCAGCCCCAGCATTTT. It translates to CASSYTGSYSNQPQHF.

The V gene is TRBV7-3, the J gene TRBJ2-1, with 7 bases aligning to TRBD2. The CDR3 loop spans 16 amino acids. V trimming: 0 bases; J trimming: 4 bases; junction bases outside the gene matches: 6. Germline V gene lookup returns CDR1 SGHTA and CDR2 FQGTGA. The CDR3 spells CASSLTGGGMYNEQFF. DNA for the CDR3: TGTGCCAGCAGCTTAACCGGCGGGGGTATGTACAATGAGCAGTTCTTC. The full variable domain, completed using reference TRBV7-3 and TRBJ2-1, is GAGVSQTPSNKVTEKGKYVELRCDPISGHTALYWYRQSLGQGPEFLIYFQGTGAADDSGLPNDRFFAVRPEGSVSTLKIQRTERGDSAVYLCASSLTGGGMYNEQFFGPGTRLTVL.